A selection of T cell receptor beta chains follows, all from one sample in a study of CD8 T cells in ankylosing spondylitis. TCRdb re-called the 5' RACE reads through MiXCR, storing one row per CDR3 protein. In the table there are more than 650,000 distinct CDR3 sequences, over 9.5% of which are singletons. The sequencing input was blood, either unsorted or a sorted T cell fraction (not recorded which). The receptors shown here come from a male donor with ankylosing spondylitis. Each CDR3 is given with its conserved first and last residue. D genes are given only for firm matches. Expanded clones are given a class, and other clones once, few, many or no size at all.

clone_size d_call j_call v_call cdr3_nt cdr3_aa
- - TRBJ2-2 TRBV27 TGTGCCAGCACCCTTAGGCGGGTTACAGGACCCACCGGGGAGCTGTTTTTT CASTLRRVTGPTGELFF
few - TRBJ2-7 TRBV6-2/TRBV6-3 TGTGCCACCATAGACTGGAATGGGTACTACGAGCAGTACTTC CATIDWNGYYEQYF
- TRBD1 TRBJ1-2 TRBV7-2 TGTGCCAGCACCAAGGACAGGGTGGATCGTAGGGGCTACACCTTC CASTKDRVDRRGYTF
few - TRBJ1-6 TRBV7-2 TGTGCCAGCAGCTCGGACGGTCTTAATTCACCCCTCCACTTT CASSSDGLNSPLHF
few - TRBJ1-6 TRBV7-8 TGTGCCAGCAGCCCCATCTCGGCGAGGGAGGGTTCACCCCTCCACTTT CASSPISAREGSPLHF
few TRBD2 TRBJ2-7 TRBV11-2 TGTGCCAGCAGCTTAGGTCCCAGCGGGGTCTCCTACGAGCAGTACTTC CASSLGPSGVSYEQYF
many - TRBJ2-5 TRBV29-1 TGCAGCGTTGGTCCTCTTTTCCGGGAGGAGACCCAGTACTTC CSVGPLFREETQYF
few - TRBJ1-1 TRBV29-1 TGCAGCGTCCGGTTCCTGACTGAAGCTTTCTTT CSVRFLTEAFF
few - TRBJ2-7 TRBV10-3 TGTGCCATCGGATACGGGACCCCTGAGCAGTACTTC CAIGYGTPEQYF
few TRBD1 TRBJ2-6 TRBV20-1 TGCAGTGCTTCTCGACAGGGCTCTGGGGCCAACGTCCTGACTTTC CSASRQGSGANVLTF
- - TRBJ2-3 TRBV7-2 TGTGCCAGCAGCCCCTGGGGGACGATAAGCACAGATACGCAGTATTTT CASSPWGTISTDTQYF
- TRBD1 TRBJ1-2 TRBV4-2 TGTGCCAGCAGCCTCGGACAGGGGGCTGACTATGGCTACACCTTC CASSLGQGADYGYTF
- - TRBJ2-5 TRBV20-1 TGCAGTGCCCGTAGGACTACCCAAGAGACCCAGTACTTC CSARRTTQETQYF
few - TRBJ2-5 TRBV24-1 TGTGCCACCAGTGAGCCGACAGGCAGCCAAGAGACCCAGTACTTC CATSEPTGSQETQYF
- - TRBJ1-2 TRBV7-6 TGTGCCAGCAGCTTAAATCAGCAGCACCGGATACCCAACTATGGCTACACCTTC CASSLNQQHRIPNYGYTF
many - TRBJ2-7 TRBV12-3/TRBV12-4 TGTGCCAGCAGTTTTCAACAGGACTACGAGCAGTACTTC CASSFQQDYEQYF
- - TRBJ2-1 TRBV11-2 TGTGCCAGCAGCTTAGCGACTCGCAATGAGCAGTTCTTC CASSLATRNEQFF
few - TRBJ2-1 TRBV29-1 TGCAGCGTTGAGGGGACTCCGCGCTCCTACAATGAGCAGTTCTTC CSVEGTPRSYNEQFF
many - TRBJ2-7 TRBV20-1 TGCAGTGCTGCCTCCTACGAGCAGTACTTC CSAASYEQYF
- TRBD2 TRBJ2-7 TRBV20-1 TGCAGTGCTACCCAATCCGGGACTAGCGGGAGTATGGGTGGAGACGAGCAGTACTTC CSATQSGTSGSMGGDEQYF
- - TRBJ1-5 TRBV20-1 TGCAGTGCTAGAGACCCCTGGGACTATAGCAATCAGCCCCAGCATTTT CSARDPWDYSNQPQHF
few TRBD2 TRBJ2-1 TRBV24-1 TGTGCCACCAGTGATGCGGGACTAGTGTACGAGCAGTTCTTC CATSDAGLVYEQFF
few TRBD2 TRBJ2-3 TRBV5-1 TGCGCCAGCAGCGACGCCACTAGCGGGGGGGCTGAAGATACGCAGTATTTT CASSDATSGGAEDTQYF
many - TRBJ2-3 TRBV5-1 TGCGCCAGCAGCCCCCAAACCACAGATACGCAGTATTTT CASSPQTTDTQYF
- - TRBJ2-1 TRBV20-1 TGCAGCGCTACAACAGGGATTCTTGAGCAGTTCTTC CSATTGILEQFF
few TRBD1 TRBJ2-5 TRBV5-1 TGCGCCAGCAGGGGGACAGGGAGTGCCCCAGAGACCCAGTACTTC CASRGTGSAPETQYF